These T cell receptor beta chains were read from a single sample in a study of graft-versus-host responses after intestinal transplantation. No antigens are known for them. Profiling relied on immunoSEQ multiplex PCR, and the TCRdb table lists in-frame clones only, not all of them. Among 99,000 or so clones, under 95% were seen once, and the ten largest hold around 0.07%. The sequences come from unstimulated CD8+ T cells sorted from spleen or lymph node cells, collected before transplant. The receptors originated from a human donor who was the organ donor for an intestinal transplant. Both conserved end residues are part of each CDR3. Each record gives: D gene, clone size, V gene, J gene, CDR3 protein, CDR3 DNA. A D gene is named only where the DNA matches it firmly. A row's size may be missing; if present it is once, few, many or a size class.

D: TRBD1
size: NA
V: TRBV14
J: TRBJ2-3
CDR3: CASSPGTASTDTQYF
DNA: TGTGCCAGCAGCCCGGGGACAGCGAGCACAGATACGCAGTATTTT

D: TRBD2
size: NA
V: TRBV11-3
J: TRBJ2-1
CDR3: CASSPQASGYNEQFF
DNA: TGTGCCAGCAGCCCCCAGGCTAGCGGTTACAATGAGCAGTTCTTC

D: TRBD2
size: NA
V: TRBV19
J: TRBJ2-3
CDR3: CAAAGKYSTDTQYF
DNA: TGTGCCGCAGCGGGGAAGTACTCCACAGATACGCAGTATTTT

D: NA
size: NA
V: TRBV13
J: TRBJ2-3
CDR3: CASSQGLDHTDTQYF
DNA: TGTGCCAGCAGCCAGGGACTGGATCACACAGATACGCAGTATTTT

D: TRBD1
size: NA
V: TRBV25-1
J: TRBJ2-7
CDR3: CASSEWTGNEQYF
DNA: TGTGCCAGCAGTGAATGGACAGGGAATGAGCAGTACTTC

D: TRBD2
size: NA
V: TRBV25-1
J: TRBJ2-1
CDR3: CASSAPWTSFLRNEQFF
DNA: TGTGCCAGCAGCGCACCGTGGACTAGTTTCTTGAGGAATGAGCAGTTCTTC

D: NA
size: NA
V: TRBV9
J: TRBJ2-1
CDR3: CASSIEAGPHNEQFF
DNA: TGTGCCAGCAGTATTGAGGCGGGGCCCCACAATGAGCAGTTCTTC

D: NA
size: NA
V: TRBV10-3
J: TRBJ2-7
CDR3: CAISREAGPYSYEQYF
DNA: TGTGCCATCAGCCGTGAGGCGGGCCCCTATTCCTACGAGCAGTACTTC

D: NA
size: NA
V: TRBV6-5
J: TRBJ2-7
CDR3: CASRFADSGSYEQYF
DNA: TGTGCCAGCAGATTTGCAGATTCGGGCTCCTACGAGCAGTACTTC

D: NA
size: few
V: TRBV4-1
J: TRBJ2-7
CDR3: CASSQGGLDHEQYF
DNA: TGCGCCAGCAGCCAGGGGGGACTCGACCACGAGCAGTACTTC

D: NA
size: NA
V: TRBV7-6
J: TRBJ2-7
CDR3: CASSSEGSVGLEQYF
DNA: TGTGCCAGCAGCTCAGAGGGCAGTGTAGGACTCGAGCAGTACTTC

D: TRBD1
size: NA
V: TRBV5-1
J: TRBJ2-7
CDR3: CASRYADRAPREQYF
DNA: TGCGCCAGCAGGTATGCGGACAGGGCCCCACGAGAGCAGTACTTC

D: NA
size: NA
V: TRBV6-5
J: TRBJ1-5
CDR3: CASSYIGRVDSPQHF
DNA: TGTGCCAGCAGTTACATCGGCAGGGTAGATTCGCCCCAGCATTTT

D: TRBD2
size: NA
V: TRBV7-3
J: TRBJ2-7
CDR3: CASSLGGGGAYEQYF
DNA: TGTGCCAGCAGCTTAGGGGGCGGGGGGGCCTACGAGCAGTACTTC

D: TRBD1
size: NA
V: TRBV6-1
J: TRBJ1-2
CDR3: CASRQGPPLYGYTF
DNA: TGTGCCAGCAGACAGGGGCCACCACTCTATGGCTACACCTTC

D: NA
size: NA
V: TRBV6-1
J: TRBJ2-4
CDR3: CASSVWLEVLSNIQYF
DNA: TGTGCCAGCAGTGTATGGTTGGAGGTCCTTTCGAACATTCAGTACTTC

D: NA
size: NA
V: TRBV29-1
J: TRBJ1-2
CDR3: CSVGGLDGYTF
DNA: TGCAGCGTTGGGGGGCTGGATGGCTACACCTTC

D: TRBD1
size: NA
V: TRBV28
J: TRBJ2-7
CDR3: CASSWDSESEQYF
DNA: TGTGCCAGCAGCTGGGACAGCGAAAGCGAGCAGTACTTC

D: NA
size: NA
V: TRBV27
J: TRBJ2-2
CDR3: CASSFSRWPYTGELFF
DNA: TGTGCCAGCAGTTTCTCTCGTTGGCCGTACACCGGGGAGCTGTTTTTT

D: NA
size: NA
V: TRBV29-1
J: TRBJ2-7
CDR3: CSVGADFSYEQYF
DNA: TGCAGCGTGGGGGCAGACTTCTCCTACGAGCAGTACTTC

D: TRBD2
size: once
V: TRBV5-6
J: TRBJ2-4
CDR3: CASSSGLAGDIQYF
DNA: TGTGCCAGCAGCAGCGGACTAGCGGGAGACATTCAGTACTTC

D: NA
size: NA
V: TRBV30
J: TRBJ2-7
CDR3: CAWSDTHYEQYF
DNA: TGTGCCTGGAGTGACACGCACTACGAGCAGTACTTC

D: TRBD2
size: NA
V: TRBV10-2
J: TRBJ2-7
CDR3: CASGGVSGYEQYF
DNA: TGCGCCAGCGGGGGGGTTAGCGGCTACGAGCAGTACTTC

D: TRBD1
size: NA
V: TRBV18
J: TRBJ2-5
CDR3: CASSRRTGARETQYF
DNA: TGTGCCAGCTCACGACGAACAGGGGCGAGGGAGACCCAGTACTTC

D: NA
size: NA
V: TRBV28
J: TRBJ2-7
CDR3: CGSSLWTNYEQYF
DNA: TGTGGCAGCAGTTTATGGACTAACTACGAGCAGTACTTC

D: NA
size: NA
V: TRBV12-5
J: TRBJ2-6
CDR3: CASEYSGANVLTF
DNA: TGTGCTAGCGAGTACTCTGGGGCCAACGTCCTGACTTTC

D: TRBD1
size: NA
V: TRBV7-6
J: TRBJ2-7
CDR3: CASSLAGTAYEQYF
DNA: TGTGCCAGCAGCTTAGCAGGGACAGCCTACGAGCAGTACTTC

D: NA
size: NA
V: TRBV13
J: TRBJ1-2
CDR3: CAAGGSPRNYGYTF
DNA: TGTGCCGCAGGCGGGTCTCCTCGCAACTATGGCTACACCTTC

D: TRBD2
size: NA
V: TRBV6-1
J: TRBJ2-5
CDR3: CASSEWGLAGTTEETQYF
DNA: TGTGCCAGCAGTGAATGGGGACTAGCGGGCACCACCGAGGAGACCCAGTACTTC

D: NA
size: NA
V: TRBV14
J: TRBJ1-2
CDR3: CASTKGHNYGYTF
DNA: TGTGCCAGCACTAAGGGGCATAACTATGGCTACACCTTC

D: TRBD1
size: NA
V: TRBV7-3
J: TRBJ2-2
CDR3: CASSFGQGLNGELFF
DNA: TGTGCCAGCAGCTTCGGACAGGGTCTGAACGGGGAGCTGTTTTTT

D: NA
size: NA
V: TRBV4-2
J: TRBJ2-5
CDR3: CASSQGGWETQYF
DNA: TGTGCCAGCAGCCAAGGCGGCTGGGAGACCCAGTACTTC

D: TRBD2
size: NA
V: TRBV4-1
J: TRBJ2-7
CDR3: CASSQLAGGNREQYF
DNA: TGCGCCAGCAGCCAATTAGCGGGAGGGAATCGCGAGCAGTACTTC

D: TRBD1
size: once
V: TRBV27
J: TRBJ2-1
CDR3: CASSNRGNEQFF
DNA: TGTGCCAGCAGTAACAGGGGGAATGAGCAGTTCTTC

D: NA
size: few
V: TRBV30
J: TRBJ2-7
CDR3: CAWSEGTLYEQYF
DNA: TGTGCCTGGAGTGAGGGGACACTCTACGAGCAGTACTTC

D: NA
size: NA
V: TRBV4-1
J: TRBJ2-5
CDR3: CASSQDASGQTQYF
DNA: TGCGCCAGCAGCCAAGATGCAAGCGGGCAGACCCAGTACTTC

D: NA
size: NA
V: TRBV7-9
J: TRBJ1-5
CDR3: CASSGRINQPQHF
DNA: TGTGCCAGCAGCGGGAGAATAAATCAGCCCCAGCATTTT

D: NA
size: NA
V: TRBV30
J: TRBJ2-3
CDR3: CAWSWTSTDTQYF
DNA: TGTGCCTGGAGTTGGACTAGCACAGATACGCAGTATTTT

D: TRBD1
size: NA
V: TRBV25-1
J: TRBJ2-7
CDR3: CASRLTGEYHEQYF
DNA: TGTGCCAGCAGGTTAACAGGGGAATATCACGAGCAGTACTTC

D: TRBD1
size: NA
V: TRBV27
J: TRBJ1-2
CDR3: CASSFEGGNGYTF
DNA: TGTGCCAGCAGTTTCGAAGGGGGCAATGGCTACACCTTC

D: NA
size: once
V: TRBV21-1
J: TRBJ2-1
CDR3: CASSTGDNEQFF
DNA: TGTGCCAGCAGCACGGGAGACAATGAGCAGTTCTTC

D: NA
size: NA
V: TRBV12-5
J: TRBJ1-1
CDR3: CASGTWTDTEAFF
DNA: TGTGCTAGTGGTACGTGGACTGACACTGAAGCTTTCTTT

D: NA
size: NA
V: TRBV19
J: TRBJ2-7
CDR3: CASAFAASISYEQYF
DNA: TGTGCCAGTGCCTTCGCCGCCAGTATATCCTACGAGCAGTACTTC

D: NA
size: NA
V: TRBV7-3
J: TRBJ2-1
CDR3: CASSLKDFDNEQFF
DNA: TGTGCCAGCAGCTTAAAAGACTTTGACAATGAGCAGTTCTTC

D: NA
size: NA
V: TRBV2
J: TRBJ1-5
CDR3: CASQQQVSNQPQHF
DNA: TGTGCCAGCCAGCAGCAGGTGAGCAATCAGCCCCAGCATTTT

D: NA
size: NA
V: TRBV5-5
J: TRBJ1-1
CDR3: CASSFLGTLDTEAFF
DNA: TGTGCCAGCAGCTTTCTAGGGACTTTGGACACTGAAGCTTTCTTT

D: TRBD1
size: NA
V: TRBV28
J: TRBJ1-5
CDR3: CASSRTGLIQPQHF
DNA: TGTGCCAGCAGTCGGACAGGGTTGATACAGCCCCAGCATTTT

D: NA
size: NA
V: TRBV13
J: TRBJ2-7
CDR3: CASSRGITDYEQYF
DNA: TGTGCCTCATCCCGGGGGATCACAGACTACGAGCAGTACTTC

D: NA
size: NA
V: TRBV5-1
J: TRBJ2-7
CDR3: CASSSHQGLGSTQQYF
DNA: TGCGCCAGCAGCTCGCACCAGGGACTGGGTTCTACGCAGCAGTACTTC

D: TRBD1
size: NA
V: TRBV5-1
J: TRBJ2-7
CDR3: CASSLTGDSSYEQYF
DNA: TGCGCCAGCAGCTTGACAGGGGATAGCTCCTACGAGCAGTACTTC

D: TRBD1
size: NA
V: TRBV19
J: TRBJ1-1
CDR3: CATTQGASLEAFF
DNA: TGTGCCACCACACAGGGGGCGTCTCTTGAAGCTTTCTTT

D: TRBD2
size: NA
V: TRBV6-5
J: TRBJ2-7
CDR3: CASRRGGRTDEQYF
DNA: TGTGCCAGCAGGAGGGGCGGGAGGACGGACGAGCAGTACTTC

D: TRBD1
size: NA
V: TRBV9
J: TRBJ1-2
CDR3: CASSGPRQGQFDDGYTF
DNA: TGTGCCAGCAGCGGGCCGAGACAGGGACAGTTTGATGACGGCTACACCTTC

D: TRBD2
size: NA
V: TRBV4-2
J: TRBJ2-3
CDR3: CASSRGAGGTDTQYF
DNA: TGTGCCAGCAGCCGCGGAGCGGGAGGAACAGATACGCAGTATTTT